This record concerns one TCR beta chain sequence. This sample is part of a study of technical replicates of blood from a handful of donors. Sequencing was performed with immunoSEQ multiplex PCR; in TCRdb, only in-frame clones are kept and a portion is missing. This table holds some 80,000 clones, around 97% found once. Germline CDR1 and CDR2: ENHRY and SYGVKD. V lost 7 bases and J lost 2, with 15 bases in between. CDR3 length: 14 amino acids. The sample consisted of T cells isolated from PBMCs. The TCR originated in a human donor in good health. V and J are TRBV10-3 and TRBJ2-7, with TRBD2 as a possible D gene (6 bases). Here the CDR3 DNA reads TGTGCCATCACCACCACGGGGGTCCCCTACGAGCAGTACTTC. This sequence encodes CAITTTGVPYEQYF.